This entry lists 24 T cell receptor beta chains sequenced from one sample in a study of blood T cells in healthy people across ages. A sample-barcoded 5' primer and a J-beta primer mix were used in a second PCR of roughly 7 to 11 cycles. Via MiXCR, TCRdb re-called the 5' RACE reads, giving one row per CDR3 protein. The sample has roughly 2 million distinct CDR3 sequences; just under 50% are singletons. Sequenced sample: blood. The receptors stem from a woman aged 40 to 49 in good health.

The J gene is TRBJ2-3, the V gene TRBV27; 15 bases map to TRBD2. The V segment lost 6 bases and the J segment 4 bases; nucleotides outside the gene matches: 11. This CDR3 comprises 18 residues. Looked up from germline, CDR1 is MNHEY and CDR2 is SMNVEV (reference sequence). The CDR3 sequence: CASSFTSGLAGGPDTQYF. The CDR3 DNA sequence: TGTGCCAGCAGCTTTACCTCGGGACTAGCGGGGGGCCCAGATACGCAGTATTTT.

This clonotype was found a few times. This sequence joins TRBV7-3 and TRBJ2-3; 7 bases match TRBD2. The CDR3 totals 16 residues. V shed 1 base, J shed 2 bases, and the junction held 6 bases outside the gene matches. Germline CDR1 is SGHTA and CDR2 is FQGTGA. This CDR3 reads CASSLRAGQPTDTQYF. The CDR3 DNA follows: TGTGCCAGCAGCTTAAGAGCGGGGCAGCCCACAGATACGCAGTATTTT.

This clonotype has just a few counts. The chain carries TRBV7-2 and TRBJ1-5; D is unclear. In germline, CDR1 is SGHTA, CDR2 FQGNSA. The V end lost 4 bases, the J end lost 4 bases, and 8 bases lay between the germline ends. CDR3 length: 13 residues. CDR3 in amino acids: CASSSRMNQPQHF. The CDR3 bases are TGTGCCAGCAGCTCGAGGATGAATCAGCCCCAGCATTTT.

This chain links TRBV7-6 with TRBJ2-7; 7 nucleotides align to TRBD1. The trim removed 5 bases at V and 5 bases at J, leaving 9 bases unmatched. This CDR3 spans 14 amino acids. Germline CDR1 SGHVS, CDR2 FNYEAQ. For the CDR3, the DNA is TGTGCCAGCAGCCCAGGGGGAAATTCCCACGAGCAGTACTTC. Amino acids: CASSPGGNSHEQYF.

This clonotype was counted between two and nine times. The rearrangement uses TRBV15 and TRBJ2-6, with 7 bases matching TRBD1. The ends lost 5 bases at V and 2 bases at J; junction bases unmatched: 3. Per the germline V gene, CDR1 is LNHNV and CDR2 is YYDKDF (reference sequence). The CDR3 length is 15 residues. DNA of the CDR3: TGTGCCACCAGCCTCGACAGGGCTGGGGCCAACGTCCTGACTTTC. Protein: CATSLDRAGANVLTF.

V gene TRBV7-3 combines with J gene TRBJ1-6, with 7 nucleotides matching TRBD1. The V segment lost 5 bases and the J segment 9 bases; nucleotides outside the gene matches: 7. Germline V CDR1 and CDR2: SGHTA, FQGTGA. The CDR3 consists of 14 residues. The CDR3 loop is CASSPTGSRSPLHF. In nucleotides, the CDR3 is TGTGCCAGCAGCCCGACAGGGTCTCGTTCACCCCTCCACTTT.

The chain recombines TRBV5-1 with TRBJ2-3, with 9 nucleotides matching TRBD1. In germline, CDR1 is SGHRS, CDR2 YFSETQ. Germline trimming cut 6 bases from V and 6 bases from J; bases unmatched to any gene: 11. The CDR3 totals 15 residues. CDR3 sequence (DNA): TGCGCCAGCAACCTGGGGGGACAGGGAGGCGATACGCAGTATTTT. Its protein product is CASNLGGQGGDTQYF.

In this sample, this clonotype turned up a few times. The chain carries TRBV28 and TRBJ2-1; 10 bases map to TRBD2. This CDR3 spans 16 amino acids. Looked up from germline, CDR1 is MDHEN and CDR2 is SYDVKM. V dropped 5 bases and J dropped 4; count of bases not matched to a gene: 8. The CDR3 sequence: CASSGSGGPGYNEQFF. CDR3 DNA sequence: TGTGCCAGCAGTGGTAGCGGGGGGCCCGGATACAATGAGCAGTTCTTC.

The chain couples TRBV2 to TRBJ2-7; D possibly uses TRBD1 or TRBD2 (6 bases each). Deletions cut 7 bases from V and 2 bases from J, with 15 bases between. Germline V lookup: CDR1 SNHLY, CDR2 FYNNEI. The CDR3 consists of 14 residues. This CDR3 reads CASNKGGTPYEQYF. The CDR3 DNA sequence: TGTGCCAGCAACAAAGGGGGGACCCCCTACGAGCAGTACTTC.

Turning to this clonotype: At one of its ends the junction is not consistent with the germline gene, which may arise from a read error. The chain is built from TRBV7-7 and TRBJ2-7, with 7 bases that match TRBD1. Near its end, the DNA agrees better with TRBJ2-5, so the J call may be wrong. CDR1 is SSHAT, CDR2 FNYEAQ, per germline (reference sequence). The CDR3 extends over 14 amino acids. In nucleotides, the CDR3 is TGTGCTAGCAGGGCGGCAGGGGGACAAGAGACCCAGTACTTC. This translates into CASRAAGGQETQYF.

The chain has TRBV6-1 and TRBJ2-1, with D maybe TRBD1 (5 bases). Between the trimmed V and J ends, which lost 3 bases and 8 bases, there was a span of 8 bases. Germline CDR1 is MNHNS and CDR2 is SASEGT. The CDR3 spans 12 residues. The CDR3 loop is CASSETEDEQFF. The DNA for the CDR3 is TGTGCCAGCAGTGAGACAGAGGATGAGCAGTTCTTC.

This clonotype was seen a few times. The chain is built from TRBV28 and TRBJ2-5, with 9 bases aligning to TRBD1. The J call may be faulty, since TRBJ2-7 better matches the DNA end. The CDR3 runs 16 residues. The germline gives CDR1 MDHEN, CDR2 SYDVKM. In DNA, the CDR3 is TGTGCCACCCAGGGTTCTAGCGGACAGGGGTGGAACGAGCAGTACTTC. It encodes CATQGSSGQGWNEQYF.

This chain joins TRBV29-1 and TRBJ2-5, with D perhaps being TRBD1 or TRBD2 (5 bases each). V shed 8 bases and J shed 1 base, with 11 bases lying between them. Per germline, CDR1 SQVTM and CDR2 ANQGSEA. This CDR3 has 12 amino acids. Here the CDR3 reads CSSGAGQETQYF. The CDR3 nucleotides read TGCAGCTCCGGGGCAGGCCAAGAGACCCAGTACTTC.

This chain's CDR3 is CATYGGASYEQYF. The CDR3 coding sequence is TGTGCCACATACGGGGGGGCCTCCTACGAGCAGTACTTC. The chain combines TRBV28 with TRBJ2-7, with TRBD2 identical over 8 bases. Trimming removed 10 bases from V and 0 bases from J; junction bases left unmatched: 5. The CDR3 extends over 13 amino acids. Germline CDR1 is MDHEN and CDR2 is SYDVKM.

This clonotype was seen a handful of times. This chain joins TRBV7-3 and TRBJ2-3; TRBD1 matches at 8 bases. This CDR3 region has 12 residues. V lost 11 bases, J lost 5 bases, and 6 bases stayed unmatched. The germline gives CDR1 SGHTA, CDR2 FQGTGA. This CDR3 reads CAGAGGEDTQYF. The CDR3 region has the DNA TGTGCCGGCGCAGGGGGCGAAGATACGCAGTATTTT.

Remarks on this clonotype: A much larger clone sits a single nucleotide away, making a read error possible. The V gene is TRBV20-1, the J gene TRBJ2-7; 11 bases are shared with TRBD1. The J segment lost 7 bases and the V segment lost 6 bases, leaving 11 bases of the junction unmatched. Germline V CDR1 and CDR2: DFQATT, SNEGSKA (reference sequence). This CDR3 has 14 amino acids. The CDR3 reads CSATRDRGVNEQYF. As DNA, the CDR3 is TGCAGTGCCACGAGGGACAGGGGGGTTAATGAGCAGTACTTC.

The rearrangement joins TRBV5-4 to TRBJ2-1, with 7 bases that match TRBD1. This CDR3 spans 16 amino acids. V trimming: 5 bases; J trimming: 5 bases; junction bases outside the gene matches: 13. CDR1 and CDR2 (germline): SGHNT, YYREEE (reference sequence). The CDR3 nucleotides are TGTGCCAGCAGTGTGGTTGGGACAGTTCCGAACAATGAGCAGTTCTTC. Translation gives CASSVVGTVPNNEQFF.

The chain employs TRBV27 and TRBJ2-5; 9 bases agree with TRBD1. Looked up from germline, CDR1 is MNHEY and CDR2 is SMNVEV (reference sequence). The CDR3 runs 13 residues. V lost 6 bases and J lost 11; bases outside the gene matches: 10. Written as DNA, the CDR3 is TGTGCCAGCAGGCGGACAGGGGCCTGGGAGCAGTACTTC. Translated, it gives CASRRTGAWEQYF.

V gene TRBV7-2 combines with J gene TRBJ2-7; a possible D gene is TRBD1 (7 bases). Germline CDR1 SGHTA, CDR2 FQGNSA. The V end was cut by 5 bases, the J end by 0 bases, with 17 bases between. The CDR3 contains 16 residues. The CDR3 sequence is CASSNRAGQPSYEQYF. The CDR3, as DNA: TGTGCCAGCAGCAACAGGGCGGGACAGCCCTCCTACGAGCAGTACTTC.

The chain uses TRBV27 and TRBJ2-7; 7 nucleotides match TRBD1. This CDR3 is built from 15 residues. Germline loops: CDR1 MNHEY, CDR2 SMNVEV (reference sequence). Trimming took 4 bases from V and 4 from J; bases not matched to a gene: 10. For the CDR3, the DNA is TGTGCCAGCAGTTCAAGACAGGGACGGTATTACGAGCAGTACTTC. Its protein is CASSSRQGRYYEQYF.

A few counts support this clonotype. A much larger clone lies one base from this, so it may be a read error. The chain links TRBV10-3 to TRBJ2-5; either TRBD1 or TRBD2 may supply D (5 bases each). The germline gives CDR1 ENHRY, CDR2 SYGVKD. Between the trimmed V and J ends, which lost 6 bases and 5 bases, there was a span of 10 bases. CDR3 length: 12 residues. The CDR3 loop is CAIRERGETQYF. CDR3 bases: TGTGCCATCAGGGAGAGGGGCGAGACCCAGTACTTC.

The CDR3, as DNA: TGTGCCAGCAGCAACAGGTCCGCGGGGAACACTGAAGCTTTCTTT. Translating it yields CASSNRSAGNTEAFF. The chain is built from TRBV21-1 and TRBJ1-1; TRBD1, as called in the table, went unchecked against the DNA. TRBV21-1 is a pseudogene locus. The CDR3 has 15 amino acids.

The rearrangement uses TRBV6-2 or TRBV6-3 and TRBJ2-1; 10 bases map to TRBD2. The CDR3 is made up of 17 amino acids. V lost 2 bases, J lost 0 bases, and 4 bases stayed unmatched. Germline V gene sequence: CDR1 MNHEY, CDR2 SVGEGT. CDR3 nucleotides: TGTGCCAGCAGTTACCCTACTAGCGGGGCCTCCTACAATGAGCAGTTCTTC. The encoded protein is CASSYPTSGASYNEQFF.

This clonotype came up a few times. The V and J genes are TRBV5-1 and TRBJ2-1, with TRBD2 matching 11 bases. J gave up 4 bases and V 0 bases, and 6 bases lay outside the gene matches. The CDR3 runs 17 residues. Per the germline V gene, CDR1 is SGHRS and CDR2 is YFSETQ. The CDR3 sequence is CASSLATGTSGYNEQFF. The CDR3 coding sequence is TGCGCCAGCAGCTTGGCCACTGGGACTAGCGGTTACAATGAGCAGTTCTTC. The variable domain in full, with the rest retrieved from reference TRBV5-1 and TRBJ2-1, is KAGVTQTPRYLIKTRGQQVTLSCSPISGHRSVSWYQQTPGQGLQFLFEYFSETQRNKGNFPGRFSGRQFSNSRSEMNVSTLELGDSALYLCASSLATGTSGYNEQFFGPGTRLTVL.